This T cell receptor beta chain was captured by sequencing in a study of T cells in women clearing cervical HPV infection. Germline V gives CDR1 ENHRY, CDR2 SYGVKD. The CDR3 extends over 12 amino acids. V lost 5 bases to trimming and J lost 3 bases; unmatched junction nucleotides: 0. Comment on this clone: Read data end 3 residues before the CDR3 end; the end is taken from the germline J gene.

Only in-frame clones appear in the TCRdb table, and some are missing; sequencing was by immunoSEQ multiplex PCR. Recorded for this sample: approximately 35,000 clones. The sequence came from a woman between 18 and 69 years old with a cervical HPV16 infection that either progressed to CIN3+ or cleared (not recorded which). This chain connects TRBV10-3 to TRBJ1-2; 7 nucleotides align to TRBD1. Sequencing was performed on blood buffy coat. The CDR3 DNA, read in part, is TGTGCCATCAGTACAGGGGACTATGGC. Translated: CAISTGDYG. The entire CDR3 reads CAISTGDYGYTF.